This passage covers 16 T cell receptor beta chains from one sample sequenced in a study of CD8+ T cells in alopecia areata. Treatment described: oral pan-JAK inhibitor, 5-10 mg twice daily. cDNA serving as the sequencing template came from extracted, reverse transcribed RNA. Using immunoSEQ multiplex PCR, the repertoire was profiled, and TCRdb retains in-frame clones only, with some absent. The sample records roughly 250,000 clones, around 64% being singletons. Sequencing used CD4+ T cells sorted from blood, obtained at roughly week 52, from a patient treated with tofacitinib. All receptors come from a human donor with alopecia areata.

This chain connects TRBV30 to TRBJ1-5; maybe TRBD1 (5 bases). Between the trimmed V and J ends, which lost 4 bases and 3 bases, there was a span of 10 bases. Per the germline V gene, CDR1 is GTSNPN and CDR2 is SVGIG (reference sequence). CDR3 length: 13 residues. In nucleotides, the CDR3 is TGTGCCTGGATGCAAGGGGACAATCAGCCCCAGCATTTT. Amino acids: CAWMQGDNQPQHF.

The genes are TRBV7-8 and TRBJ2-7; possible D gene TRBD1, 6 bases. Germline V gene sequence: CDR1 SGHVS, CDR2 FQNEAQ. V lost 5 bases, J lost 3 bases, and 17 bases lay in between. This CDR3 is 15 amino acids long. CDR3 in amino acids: CASSTQTDRNYEQYF. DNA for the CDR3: TGTGCCAGCAGCACACAAACGGACAGAAACTACGAGCAGTACTTC.

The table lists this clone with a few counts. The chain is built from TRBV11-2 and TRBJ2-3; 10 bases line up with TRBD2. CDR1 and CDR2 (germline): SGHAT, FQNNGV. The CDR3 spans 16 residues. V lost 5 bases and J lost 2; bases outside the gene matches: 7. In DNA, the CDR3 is TGTGCCAGCAGCCCTAGGACTAGCGGTTACACAGATACGCAGTATTTT. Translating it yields CASSPRTSGYTDTQYF.

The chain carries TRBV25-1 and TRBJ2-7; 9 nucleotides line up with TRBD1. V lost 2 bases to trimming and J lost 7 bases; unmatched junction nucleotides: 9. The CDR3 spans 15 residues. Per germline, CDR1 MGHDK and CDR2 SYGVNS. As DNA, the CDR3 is TGTGCCAGCAGTGAACCCACGGGACAGGGAAGTGAGCAGTACTTC. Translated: CASSEPTGQGSEQYF.

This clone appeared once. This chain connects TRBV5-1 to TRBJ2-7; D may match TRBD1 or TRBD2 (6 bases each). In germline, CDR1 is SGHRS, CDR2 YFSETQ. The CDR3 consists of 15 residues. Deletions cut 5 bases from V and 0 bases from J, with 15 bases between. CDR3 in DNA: TGCGCCAGCAGGGGGGCCGCCGGGGGCTCCTACGAGCAGTACTTC. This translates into CASRGAAGGSYEQYF. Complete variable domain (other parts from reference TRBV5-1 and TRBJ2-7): KAGVTQTPRYLIKTRGQQVTLSCSPISGHRSVSWYQQTPGQGLQFLFEYFSETQRNKGNFPGRFSGRQFSNSRSEMNVSTLELGDSALYLCASRGAAGGSYEQYFGPGTRLTVT.

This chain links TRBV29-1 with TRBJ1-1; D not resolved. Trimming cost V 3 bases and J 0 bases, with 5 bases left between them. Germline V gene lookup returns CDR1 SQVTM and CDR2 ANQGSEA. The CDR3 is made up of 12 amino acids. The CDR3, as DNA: TGCAGCGTTGACACCGTGAACACTGAAGCTTTCTTT. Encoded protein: CSVDTVNTEAFF.

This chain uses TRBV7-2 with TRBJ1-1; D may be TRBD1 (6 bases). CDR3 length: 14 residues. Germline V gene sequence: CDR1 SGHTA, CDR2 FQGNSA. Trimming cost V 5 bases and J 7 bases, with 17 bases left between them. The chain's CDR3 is CASSPPDRYLEAFF. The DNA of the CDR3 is TGTGCCAGCAGCCCCCCGGACAGATATCTTGAAGCTTTCTTT.

The CDR3 nucleotides read TGTGCCAGCAGCCCTTGGACAGGGGCGGAAAAACTGTTTTTT. It is translated as CASSPWTGAEKLFF. The genes are TRBV7-6 and TRBJ1-4, with TRBD1 identical over 9 bases. CDR3 length: 14 amino acids. Trimming removed 5 bases from V and 8 bases from J; junction bases left unmatched: 6. Germline CDR1 is SGHVS and CDR2 is FNYEAQ.

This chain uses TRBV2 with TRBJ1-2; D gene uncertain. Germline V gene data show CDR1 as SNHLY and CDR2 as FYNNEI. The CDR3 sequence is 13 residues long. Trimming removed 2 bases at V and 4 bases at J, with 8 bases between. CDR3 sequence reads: CASSESRSYGYTF. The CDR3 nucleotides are TGTGCCAGCAGTGAAAGCAGGAGCTATGGCTACACCTTC.

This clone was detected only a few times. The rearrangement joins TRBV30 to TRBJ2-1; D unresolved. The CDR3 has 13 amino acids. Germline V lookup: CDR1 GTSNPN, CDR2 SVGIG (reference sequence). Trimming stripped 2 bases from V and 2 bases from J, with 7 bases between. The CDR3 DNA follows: TGTGCCTGGAGTCGGCTCACCTACAATGAGCAGTTCTTC. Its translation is CAWSRLTYNEQFF.

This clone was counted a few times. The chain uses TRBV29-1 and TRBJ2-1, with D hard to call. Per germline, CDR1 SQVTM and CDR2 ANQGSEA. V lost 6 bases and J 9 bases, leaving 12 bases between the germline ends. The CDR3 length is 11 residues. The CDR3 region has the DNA TGCAGCGTGGGTAAGGGAATTGAGCAGTTCTTC. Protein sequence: CSVGKGIEQFF.

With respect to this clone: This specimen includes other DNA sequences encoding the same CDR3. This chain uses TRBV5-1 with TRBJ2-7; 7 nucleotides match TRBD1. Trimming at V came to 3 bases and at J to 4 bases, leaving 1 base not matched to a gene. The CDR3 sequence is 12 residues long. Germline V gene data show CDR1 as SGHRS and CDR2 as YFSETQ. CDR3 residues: CASSSTGYEQYF. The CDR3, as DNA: TGCGCCAGCAGCTCGACAGGGTACGAGCAGTACTTC.

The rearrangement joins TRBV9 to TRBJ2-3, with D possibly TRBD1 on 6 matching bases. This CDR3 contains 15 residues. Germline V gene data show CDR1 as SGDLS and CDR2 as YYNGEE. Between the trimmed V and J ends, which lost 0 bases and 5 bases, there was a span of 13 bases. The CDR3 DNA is TGTGCCAGCAGCGTAGGGACAGACCCGGGAGATACGCAGTATTTT. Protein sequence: CASSVGTDPGDTQYF.

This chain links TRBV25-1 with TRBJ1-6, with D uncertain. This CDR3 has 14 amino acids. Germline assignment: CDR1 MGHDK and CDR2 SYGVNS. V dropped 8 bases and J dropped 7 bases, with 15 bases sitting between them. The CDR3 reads CASDPDRLNSPLHF. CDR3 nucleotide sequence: TGTGCCAGCGACCCAGACCGGTTAAATTCACCCCTCCACTTT.

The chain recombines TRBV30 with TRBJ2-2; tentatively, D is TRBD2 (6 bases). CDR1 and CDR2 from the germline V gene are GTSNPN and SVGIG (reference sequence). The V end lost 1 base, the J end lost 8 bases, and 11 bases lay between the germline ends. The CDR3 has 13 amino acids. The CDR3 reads CAWSALGGGELFF. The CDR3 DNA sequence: TGTGCCTGGAGTGCCCTGGGAGGAGGGGAGCTGTTTTTT.

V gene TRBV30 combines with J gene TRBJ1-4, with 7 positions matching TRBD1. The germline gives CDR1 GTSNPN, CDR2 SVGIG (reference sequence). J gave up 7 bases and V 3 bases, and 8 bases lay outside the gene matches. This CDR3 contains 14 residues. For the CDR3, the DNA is TGTGCCTGGAGCGAGACAGGGTTGGCTGAAAAACTGTTTTTT. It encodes CAWSETGLAEKLFF. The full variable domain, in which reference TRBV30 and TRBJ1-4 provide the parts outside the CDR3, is SQTIHQWPATLVQPVGSPLSLECTVEGTSNPNLYWYRQAAGRGLQLLFYSVGIGQISSEVPQNLSASRPQDRQFILSSKKLLLSDSGFYLCAWSETGLAEKLFFGSGTQLSVL.